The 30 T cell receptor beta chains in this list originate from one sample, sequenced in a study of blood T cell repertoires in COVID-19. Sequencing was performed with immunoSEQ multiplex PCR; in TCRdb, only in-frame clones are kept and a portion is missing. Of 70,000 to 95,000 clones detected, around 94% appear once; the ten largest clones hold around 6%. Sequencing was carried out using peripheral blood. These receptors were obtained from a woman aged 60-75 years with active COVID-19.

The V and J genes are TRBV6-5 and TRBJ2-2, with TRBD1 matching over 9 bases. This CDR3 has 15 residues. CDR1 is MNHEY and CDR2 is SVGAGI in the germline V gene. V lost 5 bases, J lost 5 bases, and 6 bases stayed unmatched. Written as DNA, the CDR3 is TGTGCCAGCAGTCCGACAGGGGGAGGGACCGGGGAGCTGTTTTTT. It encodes CASSPTGGGTGELFF.

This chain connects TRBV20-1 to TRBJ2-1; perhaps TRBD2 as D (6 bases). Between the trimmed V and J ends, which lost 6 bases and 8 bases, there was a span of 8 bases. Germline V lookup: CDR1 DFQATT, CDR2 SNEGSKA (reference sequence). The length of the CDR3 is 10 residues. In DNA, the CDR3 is TGCAGTGCCCGCGGGGATGAGCAGTTCTTC. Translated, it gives CSARGDEQFF.

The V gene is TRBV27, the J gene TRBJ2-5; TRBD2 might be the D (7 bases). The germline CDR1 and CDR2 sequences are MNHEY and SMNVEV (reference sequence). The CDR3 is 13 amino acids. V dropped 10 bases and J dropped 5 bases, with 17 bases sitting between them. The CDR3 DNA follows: TGTGCCACTCCAGAGGGGGGGAGGGAGACCCAGTACTTC. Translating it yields CATPEGGRETQYF.

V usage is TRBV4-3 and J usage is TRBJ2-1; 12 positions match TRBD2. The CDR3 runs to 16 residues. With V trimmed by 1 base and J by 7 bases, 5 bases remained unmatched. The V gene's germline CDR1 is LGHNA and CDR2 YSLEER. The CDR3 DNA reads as TGCGCCAGCAGCCAAGTCCCTAGCGGGGGGGCAAATGAGCAGTTCTTC. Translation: CASSQVPSGGANEQFF.

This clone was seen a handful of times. Written as DNA, the CDR3 is TGCGCCAGCAGCCGCCAGCCTGGACAGGGGTTATACGAGCAGTACTTC. Translated: CASSRQPGQGLYEQYF. The chain couples TRBV4-1 to TRBJ2-7; 9 bases are shared with TRBD1. The CDR3 is 16 amino acids. Germline V gene sequence: CDR1 MGHRA, CDR2 YSYEKL. V was pared by 4 bases and J by 4 bases, with 11 bases of the junction left unmatched.

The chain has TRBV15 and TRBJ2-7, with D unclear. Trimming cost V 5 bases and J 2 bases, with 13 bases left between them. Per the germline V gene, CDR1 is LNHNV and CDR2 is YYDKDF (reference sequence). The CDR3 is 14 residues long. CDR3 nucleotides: TGTGCCACCAGCCCCAACTGGGCCCCCTACGAGCAGTACTTC. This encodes CATSPNWAPYEQYF.

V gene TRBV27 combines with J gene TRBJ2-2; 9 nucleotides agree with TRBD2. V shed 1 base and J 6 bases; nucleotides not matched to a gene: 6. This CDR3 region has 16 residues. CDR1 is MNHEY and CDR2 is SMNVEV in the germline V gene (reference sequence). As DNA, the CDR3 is TGTGCCAGCAGTTTATTAGCGGGAGTCCTAGCCGGGGAGCTGTTTTTT. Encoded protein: CASSLLAGVLAGELFF.

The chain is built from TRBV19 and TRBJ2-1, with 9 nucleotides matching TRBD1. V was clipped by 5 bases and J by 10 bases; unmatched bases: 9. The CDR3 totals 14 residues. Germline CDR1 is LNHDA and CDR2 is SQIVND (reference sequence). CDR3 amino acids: CASSLGQGVWEQFF. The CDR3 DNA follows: TGTGCCAGTAGTTTGGGACAGGGAGTTTGGGAGCAGTTCTTC.

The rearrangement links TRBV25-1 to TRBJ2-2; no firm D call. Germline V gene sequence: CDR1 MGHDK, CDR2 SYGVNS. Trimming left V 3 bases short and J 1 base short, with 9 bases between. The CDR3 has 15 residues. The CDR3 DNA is TGTGCCAGCAGTGACAACCGGTGGAACACCGGGGAGCTGTTTTTT. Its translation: CASSDNRWNTGELFF. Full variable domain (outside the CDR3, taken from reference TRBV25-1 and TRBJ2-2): EADIYQTPRYLVIGTGKKITLECSQTMGHDKMYWYQQDPGMELHLIHYSYGVNSTEKGDLSSESTVSRIRTEHFPLTLESARPSHTSQYLCASSDNRWNTGELFFGEGSRLTVL.

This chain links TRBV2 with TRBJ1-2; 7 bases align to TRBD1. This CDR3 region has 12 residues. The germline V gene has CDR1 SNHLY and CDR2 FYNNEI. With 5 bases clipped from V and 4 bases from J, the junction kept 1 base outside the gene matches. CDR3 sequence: CASSPGGYGYTF. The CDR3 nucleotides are TGTGCCAGCAGTCCAGGGGGCTATGGCTACACCTTC.

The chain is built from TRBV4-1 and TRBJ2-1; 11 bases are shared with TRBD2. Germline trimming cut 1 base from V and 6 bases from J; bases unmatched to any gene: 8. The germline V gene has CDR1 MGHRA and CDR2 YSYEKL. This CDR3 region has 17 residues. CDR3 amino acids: CASSQGLLAGDGNEQFF. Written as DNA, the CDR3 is TGCGCCAGCAGCCAAGGGTTACTAGCGGGAGACGGCAATGAGCAGTTCTTC.

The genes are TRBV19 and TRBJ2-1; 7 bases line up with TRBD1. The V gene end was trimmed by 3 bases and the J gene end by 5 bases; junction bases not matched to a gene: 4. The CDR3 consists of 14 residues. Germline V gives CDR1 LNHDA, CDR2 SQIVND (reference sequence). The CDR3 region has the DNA TGTGCCAGTAGTATGGGACAGCACCACAATGAGCAGTTCTTC. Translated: CASSMGQHHNEQFF.

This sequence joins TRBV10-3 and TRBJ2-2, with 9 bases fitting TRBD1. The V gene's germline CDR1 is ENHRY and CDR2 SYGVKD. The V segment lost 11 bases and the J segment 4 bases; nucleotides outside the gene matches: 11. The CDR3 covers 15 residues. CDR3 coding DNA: TGTGCCGCAAATCCGGGACAGGGATCCACCGGGGAGCTGTTTTTT. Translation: CAANPGQGSTGELFF.

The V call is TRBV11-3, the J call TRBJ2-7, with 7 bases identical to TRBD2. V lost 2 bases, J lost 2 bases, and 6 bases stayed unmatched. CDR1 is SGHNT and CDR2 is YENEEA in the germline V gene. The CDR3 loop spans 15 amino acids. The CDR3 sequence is CASSLRSGGAYEQYF. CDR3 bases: TGTGCCAGCAGCTTACGTTCGGGGGGTGCCTACGAGCAGTACTTC. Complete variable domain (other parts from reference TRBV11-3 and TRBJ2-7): EAGVVQSPRYKIIEKKQPVAFWCNPISGHNTLYWYLQNLGQGPELLIRYENEEAVDDSQLPKDRFSAERLKGVDSTLKIQPAELGDSAVYLCASSLRSGGAYEQYFGPGTRLTVT.

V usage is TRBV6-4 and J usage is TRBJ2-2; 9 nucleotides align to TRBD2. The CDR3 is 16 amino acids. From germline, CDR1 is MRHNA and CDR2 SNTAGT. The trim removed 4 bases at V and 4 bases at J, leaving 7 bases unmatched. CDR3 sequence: CASSALAGPTTGELFF. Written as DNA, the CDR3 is TGTGCCAGCAGTGCGCTAGCGGGACCCACCACCGGGGAGCTGTTTTTT.

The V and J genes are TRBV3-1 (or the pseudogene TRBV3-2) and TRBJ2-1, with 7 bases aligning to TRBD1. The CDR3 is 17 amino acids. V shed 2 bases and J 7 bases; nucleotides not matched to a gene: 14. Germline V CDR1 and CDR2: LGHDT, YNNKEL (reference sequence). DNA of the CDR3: TGTGCCAGCAGCCAACCCGGGACAGCTACTGGGAGTAATGAGCAGTTCTTC. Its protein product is CASSQPGTATGSNEQFF.

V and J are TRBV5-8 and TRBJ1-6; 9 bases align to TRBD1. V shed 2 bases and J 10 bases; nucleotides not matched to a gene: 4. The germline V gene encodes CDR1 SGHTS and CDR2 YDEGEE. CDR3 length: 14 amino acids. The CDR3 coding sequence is TGTGCCAGCAGCTTTGGGACAGGGAACTCACCCCTCCACTTT. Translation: CASSFGTGNSPLHF.

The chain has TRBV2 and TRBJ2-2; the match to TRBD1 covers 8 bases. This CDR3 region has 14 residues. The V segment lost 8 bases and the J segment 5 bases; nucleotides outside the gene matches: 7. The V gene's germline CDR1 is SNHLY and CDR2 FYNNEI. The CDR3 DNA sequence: TGTGCCAGCTACGAGGGACAGGCGACCGGGGAGCTGTTTTTT. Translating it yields CASYEGQATGELFF.

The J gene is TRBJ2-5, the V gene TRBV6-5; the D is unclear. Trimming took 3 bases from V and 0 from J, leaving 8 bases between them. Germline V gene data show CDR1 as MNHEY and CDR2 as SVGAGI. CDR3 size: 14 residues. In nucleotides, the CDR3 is TGTGCCAGCAGTTATTCTCTCTACCAAGAGACCCAGTACTTC. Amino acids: CASSYSLYQETQYF.

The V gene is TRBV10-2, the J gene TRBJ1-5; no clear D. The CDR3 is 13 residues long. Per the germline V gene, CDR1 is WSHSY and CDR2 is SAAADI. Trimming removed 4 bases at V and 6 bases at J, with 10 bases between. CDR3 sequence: CASSVKGGQPQHF. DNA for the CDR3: TGCGCCAGCAGTGTGAAAGGAGGTCAGCCCCAGCATTTT.

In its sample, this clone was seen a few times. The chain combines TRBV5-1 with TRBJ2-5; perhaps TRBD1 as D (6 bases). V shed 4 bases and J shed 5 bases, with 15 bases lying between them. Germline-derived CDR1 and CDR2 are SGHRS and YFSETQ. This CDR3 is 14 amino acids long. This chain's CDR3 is CASSQDSSWETQYF. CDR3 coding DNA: TGCGCCAGCAGCCAGGACAGTTCCTGGGAGACCCAGTACTTC. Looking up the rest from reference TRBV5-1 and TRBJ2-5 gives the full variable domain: KAGVTQTPRYLIKTRGQQVTLSCSPISGHRSVSWYQQTPGQGLQFLFEYFSETQRNKGNFPGRFSGRQFSNSRSEMNVSTLELGDSALYLCASSQDSSWETQYFGPGTRLLVL.

CDR3 region: CASSEDRSSYEQYF. CDR3 DNA: TGTGCCAGCAGCGAAGACCGGAGCTCCTACGAGCAGTACTTC. The chain employs TRBV13 and TRBJ2-7; no definite D call. The CDR3 loop spans 14 amino acids. With 5 bases removed from V and 0 bases from J, the gap between germline ends came to 11 bases. Germline values: CDR1 PRHDT, CDR2 FYEKMQ (reference sequence).

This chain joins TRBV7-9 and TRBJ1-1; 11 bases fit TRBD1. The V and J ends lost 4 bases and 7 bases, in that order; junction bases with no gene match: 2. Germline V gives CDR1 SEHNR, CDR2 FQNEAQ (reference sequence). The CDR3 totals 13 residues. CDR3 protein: CASSWTGGGEAFF. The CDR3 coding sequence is TGTGCCAGCAGCTGGACAGGGGGCGGTGAAGCTTTCTTT.

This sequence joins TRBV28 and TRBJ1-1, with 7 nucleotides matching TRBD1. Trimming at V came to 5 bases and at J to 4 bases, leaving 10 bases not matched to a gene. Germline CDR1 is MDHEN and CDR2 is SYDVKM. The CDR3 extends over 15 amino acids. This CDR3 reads CASSLLQGFATEAFF. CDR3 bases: TGTGCCAGCAGTCTCCTACAGGGGTTCGCCACTGAAGCTTTCTTT.

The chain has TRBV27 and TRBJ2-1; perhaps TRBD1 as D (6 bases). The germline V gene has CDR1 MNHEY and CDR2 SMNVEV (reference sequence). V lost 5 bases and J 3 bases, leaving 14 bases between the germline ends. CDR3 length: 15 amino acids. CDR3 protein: CASSPPGHVYNEQFF. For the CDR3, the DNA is TGTGCCAGCAGTCCTCCGGGACACGTCTACAATGAGCAGTTCTTC.

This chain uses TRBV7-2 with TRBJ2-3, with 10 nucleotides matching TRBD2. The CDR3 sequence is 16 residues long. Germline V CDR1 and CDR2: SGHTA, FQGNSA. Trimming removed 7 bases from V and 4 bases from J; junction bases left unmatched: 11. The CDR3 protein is CASTSRAGGKSDTQYF. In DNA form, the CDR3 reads TGTGCCAGCACTTCACGAGCGGGGGGGAAGTCAGATACGCAGTATTTT.

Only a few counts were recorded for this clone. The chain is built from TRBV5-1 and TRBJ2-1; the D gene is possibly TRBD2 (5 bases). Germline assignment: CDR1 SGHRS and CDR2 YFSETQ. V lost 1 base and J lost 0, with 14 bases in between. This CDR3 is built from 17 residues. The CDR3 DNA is TGCGCCAGCAGCTTGAGCAACCAGCGGAGCTCCTACAATGAGCAGTTCTTC. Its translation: CASSLSNQRSSYNEQFF.

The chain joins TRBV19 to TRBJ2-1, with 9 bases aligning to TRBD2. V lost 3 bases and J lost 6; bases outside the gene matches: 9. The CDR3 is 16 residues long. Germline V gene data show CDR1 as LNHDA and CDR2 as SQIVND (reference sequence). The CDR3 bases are TGTGCCAGTAGTATTATCAGCGGGGGGAACTCCAATGAGCAGTTCTTC. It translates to CASSIISGGNSNEQFF.

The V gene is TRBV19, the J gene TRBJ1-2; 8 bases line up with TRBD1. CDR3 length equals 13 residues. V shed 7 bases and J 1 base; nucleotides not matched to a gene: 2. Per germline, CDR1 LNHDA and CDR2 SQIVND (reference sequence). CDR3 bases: TGTGCCAGTAAGACAGGGGATAACTATGGCTACACCTTC. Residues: CASKTGDNYGYTF.

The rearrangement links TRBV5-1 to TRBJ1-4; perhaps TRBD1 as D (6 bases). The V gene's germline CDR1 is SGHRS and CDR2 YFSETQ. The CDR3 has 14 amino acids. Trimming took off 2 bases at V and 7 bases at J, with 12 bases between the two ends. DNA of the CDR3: TGCGCCAGCAGCTTAGGGGGGGTTGGTGAAAAACTGTTTTTT. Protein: CASSLGGVGEKLFF.